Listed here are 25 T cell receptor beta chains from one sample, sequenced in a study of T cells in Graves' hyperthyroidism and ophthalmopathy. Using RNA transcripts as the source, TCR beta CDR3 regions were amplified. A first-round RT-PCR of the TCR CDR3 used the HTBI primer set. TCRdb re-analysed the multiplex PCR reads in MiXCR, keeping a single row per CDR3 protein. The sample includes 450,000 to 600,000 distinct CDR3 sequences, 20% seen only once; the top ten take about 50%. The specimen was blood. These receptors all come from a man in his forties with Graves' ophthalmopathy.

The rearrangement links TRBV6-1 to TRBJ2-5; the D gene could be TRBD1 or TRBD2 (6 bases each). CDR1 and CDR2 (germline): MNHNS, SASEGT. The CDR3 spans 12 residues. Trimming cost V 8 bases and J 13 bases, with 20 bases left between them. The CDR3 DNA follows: TGTGCCAGCGGACCTACGGGGGCCCTGGGGTACTTC. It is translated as CASGPTGALGYF.

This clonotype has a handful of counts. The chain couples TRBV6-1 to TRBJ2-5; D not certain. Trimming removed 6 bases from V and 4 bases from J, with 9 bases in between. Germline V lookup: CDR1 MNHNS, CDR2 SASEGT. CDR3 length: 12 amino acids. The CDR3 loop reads CASSPLVETQYF. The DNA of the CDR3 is TGTGCCAGCAGCCCCCTGGTAGAGACCCAGTACTTC.

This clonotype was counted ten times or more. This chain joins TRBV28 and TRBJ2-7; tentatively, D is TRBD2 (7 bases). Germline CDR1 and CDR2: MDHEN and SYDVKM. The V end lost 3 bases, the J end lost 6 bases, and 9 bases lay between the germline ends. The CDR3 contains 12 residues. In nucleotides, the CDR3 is TGTGCCAGCAGTTTTCGGGGGGCCGAGCAGTACTTC. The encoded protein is CASSFRGAEQYF.

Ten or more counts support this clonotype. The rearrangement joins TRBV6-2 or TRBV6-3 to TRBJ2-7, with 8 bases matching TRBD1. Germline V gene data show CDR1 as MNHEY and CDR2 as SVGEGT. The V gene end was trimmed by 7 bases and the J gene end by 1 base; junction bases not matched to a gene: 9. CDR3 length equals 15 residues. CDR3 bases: TGTGCCAGCACCTCCCGGGACAGGAGATCCTACGAGCAGTACTTC. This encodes CASTSRDRRSYEQYF.

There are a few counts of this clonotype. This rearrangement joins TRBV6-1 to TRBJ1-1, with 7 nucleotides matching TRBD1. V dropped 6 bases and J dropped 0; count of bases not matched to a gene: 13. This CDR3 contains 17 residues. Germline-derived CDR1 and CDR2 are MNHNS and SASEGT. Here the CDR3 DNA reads TGTGCCAGCAGCTCTACAGGGGACGCACTCATGAACACTGAAGCTTTCTTT. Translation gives CASSSTGDALMNTEAFF.

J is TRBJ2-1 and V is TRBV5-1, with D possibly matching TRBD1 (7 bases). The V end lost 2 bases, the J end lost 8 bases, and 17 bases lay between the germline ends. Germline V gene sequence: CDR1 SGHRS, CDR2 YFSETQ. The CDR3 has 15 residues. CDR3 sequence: CASSLGGGQGYEQFF. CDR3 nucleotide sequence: TGCGCCAGCAGCTTAGGAGGGGGCCAAGGTTATGAGCAGTTCTTC.

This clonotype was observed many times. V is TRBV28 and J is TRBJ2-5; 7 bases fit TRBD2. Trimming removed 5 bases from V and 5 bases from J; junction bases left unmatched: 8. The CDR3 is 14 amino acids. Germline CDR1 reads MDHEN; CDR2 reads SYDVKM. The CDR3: CASSLIAGPETQYF. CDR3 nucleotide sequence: TGTGCCAGCAGTCTTATAGCGGGTCCCGAGACCCAGTACTTC.

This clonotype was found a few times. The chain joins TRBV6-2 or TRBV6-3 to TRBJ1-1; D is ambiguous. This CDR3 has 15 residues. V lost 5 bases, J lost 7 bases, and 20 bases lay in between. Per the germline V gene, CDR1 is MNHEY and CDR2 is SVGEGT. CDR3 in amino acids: CASSDPEGGRIEAFF. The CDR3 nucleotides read TGTGCCAGCAGTGACCCAGAGGGAGGGAGGATTGAAGCTTTCTTT.

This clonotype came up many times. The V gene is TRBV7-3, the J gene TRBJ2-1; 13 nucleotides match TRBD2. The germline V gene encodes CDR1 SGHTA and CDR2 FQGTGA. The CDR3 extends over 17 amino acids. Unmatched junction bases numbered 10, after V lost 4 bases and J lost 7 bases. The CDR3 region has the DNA TGTGCCAGCAGCTCAGGGACTAGCGGGAATCAAAGAAATGAGCAGTTCTTC. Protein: CASSSGTSGNQRNEQFF. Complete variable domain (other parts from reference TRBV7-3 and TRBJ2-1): GAGVSQTPSNKVTEKGKYVELRCDPISGHTALYWYRQSLGQGPEFLIYFQGTGAADDSGLPNDRFFAVRPEGSVSTLKIQRTERGDSAVYLCASSSGTSGNQRNEQFFGPGTRLTVL.

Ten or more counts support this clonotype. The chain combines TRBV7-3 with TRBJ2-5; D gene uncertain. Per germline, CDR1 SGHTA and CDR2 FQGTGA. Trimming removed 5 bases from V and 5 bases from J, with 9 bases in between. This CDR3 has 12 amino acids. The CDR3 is CASSRNGETQYF. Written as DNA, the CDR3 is TGTGCCAGCAGCCGTAACGGGGAGACCCAGTACTTC.

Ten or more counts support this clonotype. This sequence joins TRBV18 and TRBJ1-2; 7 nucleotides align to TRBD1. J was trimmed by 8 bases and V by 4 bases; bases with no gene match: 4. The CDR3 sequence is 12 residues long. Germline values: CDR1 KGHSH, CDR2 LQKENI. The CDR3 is CASSQTGNGYTF. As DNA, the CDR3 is TGTGCCAGCTCACAGACAGGGAACGGCTACACCTTC.

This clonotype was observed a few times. CDR3 amino acids: CATSDKGTGTYEQYF. The CDR3 coding sequence is TGTGCCACCAGTGATAAAGGGACAGGGACTTACGAGCAGTACTTC. The gene calls are TRBV24-1 and TRBJ2-7, with TRBD1 matching 9 bases. Germline lookup yields CDR1 KGHDR and CDR2 SFDVKD. The CDR3 is 15 amino acids. The V gene end was trimmed by 3 bases and the J gene end by 4 bases; junction bases not matched to a gene: 6.

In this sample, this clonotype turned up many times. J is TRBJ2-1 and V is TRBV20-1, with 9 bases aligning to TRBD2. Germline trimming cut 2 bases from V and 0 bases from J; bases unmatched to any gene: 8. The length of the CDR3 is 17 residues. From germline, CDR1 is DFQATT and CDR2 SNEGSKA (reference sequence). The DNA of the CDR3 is TGCAGTGCTAGACTCCTTAGCGGGGGCAGCTCCTACAATGAGCAGTTCTTC. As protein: CSARLLSGGSSYNEQFF.

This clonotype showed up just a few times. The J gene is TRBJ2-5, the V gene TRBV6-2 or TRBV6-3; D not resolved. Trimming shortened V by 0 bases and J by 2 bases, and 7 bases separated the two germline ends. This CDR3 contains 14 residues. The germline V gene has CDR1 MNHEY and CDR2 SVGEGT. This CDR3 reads CASSYSFGQETQYF. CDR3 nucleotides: TGTGCCAGCAGTTACTCGTTTGGTCAAGAGACCCAGTACTTC.

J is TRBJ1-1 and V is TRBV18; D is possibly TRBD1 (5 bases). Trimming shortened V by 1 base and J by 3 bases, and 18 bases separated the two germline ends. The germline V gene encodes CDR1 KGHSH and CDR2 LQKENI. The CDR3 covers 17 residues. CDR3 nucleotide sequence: TGTGCCAGCTCACCACTAGTTATCGTCCAGGGAGACACTGAAGCTTTCTTT. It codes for CASSPLVIVQGDTEAFF.

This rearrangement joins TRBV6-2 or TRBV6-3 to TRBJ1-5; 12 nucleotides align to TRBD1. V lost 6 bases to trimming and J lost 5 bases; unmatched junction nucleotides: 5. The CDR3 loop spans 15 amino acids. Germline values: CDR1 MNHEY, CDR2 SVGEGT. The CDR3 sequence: CASSSGTGGYQPQHF. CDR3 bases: TGTGCCAGCAGCTCCGGGACAGGGGGCTATCAGCCCCAGCATTTT.

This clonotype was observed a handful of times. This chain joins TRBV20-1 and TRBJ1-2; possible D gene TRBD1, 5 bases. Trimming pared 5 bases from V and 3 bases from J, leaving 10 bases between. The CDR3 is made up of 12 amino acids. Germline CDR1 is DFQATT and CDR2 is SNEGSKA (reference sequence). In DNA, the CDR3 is TGCAGTGCTCTACAGGTTGACTATGGCTACACCTTC. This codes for CSALQVDYGYTF.

Here the CDR3 DNA reads TGTGCCACCAGTGATTTCTACGAGCAGTACTTC. It yields the protein CATSDFYEQYF. The V call is TRBV24-1, the J call TRBJ2-7, with D unclear. V lost 1 base, J lost 3 bases, and 0 bases lay in between. Germline V gives CDR1 KGHDR, CDR2 SFDVKD. CDR3 length equals 11 residues.

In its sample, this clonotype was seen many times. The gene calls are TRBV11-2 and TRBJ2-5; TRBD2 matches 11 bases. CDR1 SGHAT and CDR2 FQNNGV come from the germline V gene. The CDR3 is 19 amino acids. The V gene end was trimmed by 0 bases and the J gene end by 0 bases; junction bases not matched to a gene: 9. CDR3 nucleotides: TGTGCCAGCAGCTTAGATCGGTTGTTGGGACTAGCGGACCAAGAGACCCAGTACTTC. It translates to CASSLDRLLGLADQETQYF.

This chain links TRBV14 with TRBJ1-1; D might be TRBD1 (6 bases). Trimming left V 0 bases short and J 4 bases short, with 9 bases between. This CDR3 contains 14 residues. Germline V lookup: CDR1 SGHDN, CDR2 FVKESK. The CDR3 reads CASSQDAGVTEAFF. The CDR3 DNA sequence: TGTGCCAGCAGCCAAGATGCAGGGGTCACTGAAGCTTTCTTT. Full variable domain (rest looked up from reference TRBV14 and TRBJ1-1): EAGVTQFPSHSVIEKGQTVTLRCDPISGHDNLYWYRRVMGKEIKFLLHFVKESKQDESGMPNNRFLAERTGGTYSTLKVQPAELEDSGVYFCASSQDAGVTEAFFGQGTRLTVV.

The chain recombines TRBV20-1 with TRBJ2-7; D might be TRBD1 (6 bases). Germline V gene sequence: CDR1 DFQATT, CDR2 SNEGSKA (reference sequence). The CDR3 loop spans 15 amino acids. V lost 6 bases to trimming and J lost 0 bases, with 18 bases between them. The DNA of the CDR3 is TGCAGTGCGTCCGCCCGGGACATGCTCTCCTACGAGCAGTACTTC. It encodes CSASARDMLSYEQYF.

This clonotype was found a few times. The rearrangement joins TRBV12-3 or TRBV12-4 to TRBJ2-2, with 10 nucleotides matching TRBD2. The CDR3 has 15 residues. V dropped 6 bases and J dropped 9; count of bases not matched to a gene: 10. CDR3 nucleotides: TGTGCCAGCAGGAAGTCAGCGGGGGGGCACCGGGAGCTGTTTTTT. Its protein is CASRKSAGGHRELFF.

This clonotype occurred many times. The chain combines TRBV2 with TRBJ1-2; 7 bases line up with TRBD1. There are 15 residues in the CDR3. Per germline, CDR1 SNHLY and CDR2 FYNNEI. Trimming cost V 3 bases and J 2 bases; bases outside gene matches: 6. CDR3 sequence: CASSDRQGLNYGYTF. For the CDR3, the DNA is TGTGCCAGCAGTGATCGACAGGGACTCAACTATGGCTACACCTTC.

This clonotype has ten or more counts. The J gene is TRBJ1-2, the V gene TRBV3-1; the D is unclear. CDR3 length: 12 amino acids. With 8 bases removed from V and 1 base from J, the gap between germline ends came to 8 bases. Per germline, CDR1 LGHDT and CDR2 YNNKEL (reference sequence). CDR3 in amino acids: CASSRNNYGYTF. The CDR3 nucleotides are TGTGCCAGCTCGCGGAATAACTATGGCTACACCTTC.

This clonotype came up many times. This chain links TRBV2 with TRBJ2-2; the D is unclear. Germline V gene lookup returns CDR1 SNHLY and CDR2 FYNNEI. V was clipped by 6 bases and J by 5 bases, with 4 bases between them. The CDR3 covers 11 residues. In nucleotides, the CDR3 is TGTGCCAGCAGACAAACCGGGGAGCTGTTTTTT. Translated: CASRQTGELFF.